This T cell receptor beta chain was found in a study of blood T cell repertoires in COVID-19. Assay used: immunoSEQ multiplex PCR; TCRdb lists only in-frame clones, some missing. Found here are a few hundred thousand clones, about four fifths of them singletons; the top ten hold approximately 1.2%. CDR3 length equals 16 residues. The junction had 9 bases not matched to a gene; V was cut back by 6 bases and J by 0 bases. Looked up from germline, CDR1 is SNHLY and CDR2 is FYNNEI. This clone was seen more than once but under ten times. Clinical histories supplied by participants themselves formed the basis of cohort assignment.

The sample consisted of PBMCs or T cells enriched from blood (not recorded which). The chain combines TRBV2 with TRBJ2-7, with 9 positions matching TRBD1. The sequence was collected from a woman between 40 and 55 years old with acute COVID-19. The CDR3 DNA follows: TGTGCCAGCAGAGCTACCGGGACAGGGCCCTCCTACGAGCAGTACTTC. This codes for CASRATGTGPSYEQYF.